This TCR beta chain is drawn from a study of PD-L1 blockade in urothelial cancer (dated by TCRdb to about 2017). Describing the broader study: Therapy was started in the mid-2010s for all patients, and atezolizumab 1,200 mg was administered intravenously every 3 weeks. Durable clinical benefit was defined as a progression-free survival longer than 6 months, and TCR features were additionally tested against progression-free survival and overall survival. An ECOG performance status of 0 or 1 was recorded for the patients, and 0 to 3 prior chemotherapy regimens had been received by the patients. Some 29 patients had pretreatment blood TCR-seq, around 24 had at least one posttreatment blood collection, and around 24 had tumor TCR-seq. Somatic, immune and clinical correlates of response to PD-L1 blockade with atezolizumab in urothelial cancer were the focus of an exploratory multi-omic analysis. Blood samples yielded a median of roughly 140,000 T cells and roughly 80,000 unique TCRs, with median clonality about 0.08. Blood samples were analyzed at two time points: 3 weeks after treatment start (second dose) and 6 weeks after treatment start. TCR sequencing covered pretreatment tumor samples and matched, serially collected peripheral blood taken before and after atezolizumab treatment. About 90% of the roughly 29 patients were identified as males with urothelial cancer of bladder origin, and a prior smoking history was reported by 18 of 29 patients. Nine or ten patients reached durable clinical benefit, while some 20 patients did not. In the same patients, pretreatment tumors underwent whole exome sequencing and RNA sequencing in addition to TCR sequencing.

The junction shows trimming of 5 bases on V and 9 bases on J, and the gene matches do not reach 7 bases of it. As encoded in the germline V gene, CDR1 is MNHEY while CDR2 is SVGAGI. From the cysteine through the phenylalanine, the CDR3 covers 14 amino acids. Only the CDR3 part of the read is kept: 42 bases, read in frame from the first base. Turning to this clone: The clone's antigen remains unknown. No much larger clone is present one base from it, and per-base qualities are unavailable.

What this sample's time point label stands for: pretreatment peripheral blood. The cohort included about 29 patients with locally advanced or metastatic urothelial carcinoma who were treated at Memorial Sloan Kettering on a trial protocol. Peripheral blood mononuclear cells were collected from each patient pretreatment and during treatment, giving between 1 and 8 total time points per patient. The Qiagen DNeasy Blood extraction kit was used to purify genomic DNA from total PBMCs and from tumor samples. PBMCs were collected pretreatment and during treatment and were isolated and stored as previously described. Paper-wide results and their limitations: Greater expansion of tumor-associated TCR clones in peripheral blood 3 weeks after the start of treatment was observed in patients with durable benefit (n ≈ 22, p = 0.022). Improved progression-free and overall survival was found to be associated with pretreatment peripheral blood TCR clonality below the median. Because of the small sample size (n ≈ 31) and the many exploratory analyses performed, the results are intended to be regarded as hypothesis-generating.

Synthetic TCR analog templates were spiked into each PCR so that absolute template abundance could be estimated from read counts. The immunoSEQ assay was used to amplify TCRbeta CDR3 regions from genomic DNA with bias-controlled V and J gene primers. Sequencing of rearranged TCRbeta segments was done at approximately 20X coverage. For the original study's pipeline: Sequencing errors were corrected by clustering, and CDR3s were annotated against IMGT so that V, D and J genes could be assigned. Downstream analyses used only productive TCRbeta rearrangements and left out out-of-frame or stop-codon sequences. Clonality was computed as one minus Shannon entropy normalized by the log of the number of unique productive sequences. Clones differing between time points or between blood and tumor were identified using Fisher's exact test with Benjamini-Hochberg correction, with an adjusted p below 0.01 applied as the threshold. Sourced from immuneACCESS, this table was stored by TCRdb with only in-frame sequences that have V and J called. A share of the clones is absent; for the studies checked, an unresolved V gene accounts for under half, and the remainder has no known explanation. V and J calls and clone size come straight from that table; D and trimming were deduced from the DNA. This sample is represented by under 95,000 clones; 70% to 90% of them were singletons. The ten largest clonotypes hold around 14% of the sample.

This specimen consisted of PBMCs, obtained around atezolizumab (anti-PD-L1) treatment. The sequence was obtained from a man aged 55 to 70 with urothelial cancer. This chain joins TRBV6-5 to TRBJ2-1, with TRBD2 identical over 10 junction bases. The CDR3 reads CASSPGLAFPEQFF. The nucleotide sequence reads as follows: TGTGCCAGCAGTCCGGGACTAGCGTTCCCTGAGCAGTTCTTC.